These 4 T cell receptor beta chains were all obtained from the same sample, sequenced in a study of T cell repertoires in cytomegalovirus infection. TCRdb re-analysed the reads in MiXCR, keeping a single row per CDR3 protein. The table includes approximately 630,000 distinct CDR3 sequences, around 24% detected once. Sequenced material: CD8+ T cells from PBMCs. The source is a human donor in good health (CMV status not recorded). Some clones in this sample may be carry-over from other donors' samples.

V gene TRBV15 combines with J gene TRBJ2-6; D is unresolved. Germline V gene sequence: CDR1 LNHNV, CDR2 YYDKDF (reference sequence). The CDR3 is 15 amino acids. The V and J ends lost 0 bases and 9 bases respectively, with 12 bases between them. DNA of the CDR3: TGTGCCACCAGCAGAGATAGGGCAGCCGTCAACGTCCTGACTTTC. Its translation is CATSRDRAAVNVLTF. The full variable domain, its missing parts supplied by reference TRBV15 and TRBJ2-6, is DAMVIQNPRYQVTQFGKPVTLSCSQTLNHNVMYWYQQKSSQAPKLLFHYYDKDFNNEADTPDNFQSRRPNTSFCFLDIRSPGLGDTAMYLCATSRDRAAVNVLTFGAGSRLTVL.

V gene TRBV29-1 combines with J gene TRBJ2-1; 7 nucleotides line up with TRBD2. This CDR3 contains 14 residues. The V segment lost 1 base and the J segment 5 bases; nucleotides outside the gene matches: 5. Germline V CDR1 and CDR2: SQVTM, ANQGSEA. The CDR3 DNA reads as TGCAGCGTTGAAGGACTAGCTGTAAACAATGAGCAGTTCTTC. Translated: CSVEGLAVNNEQFF.

This clonotype was observed many times. The chain has TRBV7-8 and TRBJ2-5; D ambiguous. CDR3 length equals 14 residues. V lost 1 base, J lost 3 bases, and 9 bases lay in between. Looked up from germline, CDR1 is SGHVS and CDR2 is FQNEAQ. The CDR3 region has the DNA TGTGCCAGCAGCTTAGTCAGGACCAAAGAGACCCAGTACTTC. Amino acid sequence: CASSLVRTKETQYF. Together with reference TRBV7-8 and TRBJ2-5, the CDR3 gives the full variable domain: GAGVSQSPRYKVAKRGQDVALRCDPISGHVSLFWYQQALGQGPEFLTYFQNEAQLDKSGLPSDRFFAERPEGSVSTLKIQRTQQEDSAVYLCASSLVRTKETQYFGPGTRLLVL.

The chain combines TRBV25-1 with TRBJ2-1; D remains unclear. Germline CDR1 MGHDK, CDR2 SYGVNS. V dropped 0 bases and J dropped 8 bases, with 8 bases sitting between them. The CDR3 loop spans 13 amino acids. The CDR3 protein is CASSEYFVDEQFF. CDR3 sequence (DNA): TGTGCCAGCAGTGAATATTTCGTCGATGAGCAGTTCTTC.